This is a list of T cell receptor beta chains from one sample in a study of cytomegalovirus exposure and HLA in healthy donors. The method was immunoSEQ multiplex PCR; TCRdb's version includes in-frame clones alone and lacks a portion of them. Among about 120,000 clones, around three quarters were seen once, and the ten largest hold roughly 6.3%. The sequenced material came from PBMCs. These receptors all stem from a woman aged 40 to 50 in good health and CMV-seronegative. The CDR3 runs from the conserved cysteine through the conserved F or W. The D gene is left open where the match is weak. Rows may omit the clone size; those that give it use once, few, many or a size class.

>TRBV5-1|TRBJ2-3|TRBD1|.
CASSVGQGTTDTQYF
TGCGCCAGCAGCGTGGGACAGGGAACCACAGATACGCAGTATTTT
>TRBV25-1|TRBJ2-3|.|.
CASSESRAGVPDTQYF
TGTGCCAGCAGTGAATCCAGGGCTGGGGTTCCAGATACGCAGTATTTT
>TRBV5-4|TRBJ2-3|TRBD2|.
CASSSTSPTDTQYF
TGTGCCAGCAGCTCGACTAGCCCCACAGATACGCAGTATTTT
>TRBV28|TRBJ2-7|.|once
CASSLIDRSYEQYF
TGTGCCAGCAGTTTAATCGACAGATCCTACGAGCAGTACTTC
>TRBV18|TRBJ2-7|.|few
CASSPDRFYEQYF
TGTGCCAGCTCGCCGGACAGATTTTACGAGCAGTACTTC
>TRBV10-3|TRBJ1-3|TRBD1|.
CAISESGTAGNTIYF
TGTGCCATCAGTGAGTCAGGGACAGCCGGAAACACCATATATTTT
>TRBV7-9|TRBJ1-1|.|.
CASSPRGVGAFF
TGTGCCAGCAGCCCAAGGGGTGTCGGAGCTTTCTTT
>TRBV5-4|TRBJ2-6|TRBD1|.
CASSLEGARGANVLTF
TGTGCCAGCAGCTTGGAGGGGGCGCGGGGGGCCAACGTCCTGACTTTC
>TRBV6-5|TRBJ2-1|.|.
CASSYIAGNSYNEQFF
TGTGCCAGCAGTTACATCGCGGGAAACTCCTACAATGAGCAGTTCTTC
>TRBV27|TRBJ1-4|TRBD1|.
CASSSTGPIDYEKLFF
TGTGCCAGCAGTTCGACAGGGCCGATTGACTATGAAAAACTGTTTTTT
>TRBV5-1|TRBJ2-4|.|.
CASSLGHPAKNIQYF
TGCGCCAGCAGCTTGGGGCACCCTGCCAAAAACATTCAGTACTTC
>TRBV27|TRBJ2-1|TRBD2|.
CASRPTRGRAVDEQFF
TGTGCCAGCAGACCAACCCGCGGGAGGGCCGTCGATGAGCAGTTCTTC
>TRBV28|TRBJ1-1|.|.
CASSLLPRTEAFF
TGTGCCAGCAGTCTCTTACCCCGGACTGAAGCTTTCTTT
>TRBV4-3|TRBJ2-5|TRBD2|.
CASSQGTSGTGTQYF
TGCGCCAGCAGCCAAGGGACTAGCGGGACTGGGACCCAGTACTTC
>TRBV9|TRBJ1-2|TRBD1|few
CASSDRDSYGYTF
TGTGCCAGCAGCGACCGGGACAGCTATGGCTACACCTTC
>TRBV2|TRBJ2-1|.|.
CASSGGGDEQFF
TGTGCCAGCAGTGGGGGCGGGGATGAGCAGTTCTTC
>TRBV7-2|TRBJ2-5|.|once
CASSARRYQETQYF
TGTGCCAGCAGCGCTCGTCGGTACCAAGAGACCCAGTACTTC
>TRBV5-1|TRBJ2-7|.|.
CASSLAGQRGSYEQYF
TGCGCCAGCAGCTTGGCCGGACAGCGGGGATCCTACGAGCAGTACTTC
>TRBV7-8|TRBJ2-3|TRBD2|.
CASSLEGTSGSSDTQYF
TGTGCCAGCAGCTTAGAAGGGACTAGCGGTTCCTCAGATACGCAGTATTTT
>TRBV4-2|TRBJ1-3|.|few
CASSQDEASGNTIYF
TGTGCCAGCAGCCAAGATGAGGCCTCTGGAAACACCATATATTTT
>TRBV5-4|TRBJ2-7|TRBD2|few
CASSQAAGVRYEQYF
TGCGCCAGCAGCCAAGCGGCGGGAGTCAGATACGAGCAGTACTTC
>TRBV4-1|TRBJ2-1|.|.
CASSQPGSPRFF
TGCGCCAGCAGCCAACCCGGGAGCCCGCGGTTCTTC
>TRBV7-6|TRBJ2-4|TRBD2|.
CASSLNLRRESDKNIQYF
TGTGCCAGCAGCTTAAATTTAAGGCGGGAGTCTGACAAAAACATTCAGTACTTC
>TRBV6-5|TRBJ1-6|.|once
CASSYYLPYNSPLHF
TGTGCCAGCAGTTACTACTTACCCTATAATTCACCCCTCCACTTT
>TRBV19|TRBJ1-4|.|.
CASSIRLEKLFF
TGTGCCAGTAGTATTCGACTTGAAAAACTGTTTTTT